This T cell receptor (beta chain) was observed in a study of OX40 agonist ivuxolimab in advanced cancers. Study-level information: Patients were 82.7% male with ages about 23 to 90, mean about 60.

Profiled with immunoSEQ multiplex PCR; TCRdb holds only in-frame clones, not every one. The sample contains 66,000 or so clones, 82% of which appear only once. Trimming cost V 3 bases and J 0 bases, with 15 bases left between them. CDR1 is KGHSH, CDR2 LQKENI, per germline. The CDR3 has 17 residues. Concerning this clone: Antigen specificity is unknown.

Overall study findings and caveats: Averaged across samples, CD8+ T cells carried more expanded clones than CD4+ did.

This sequence was found in an adult with an advanced solid tumor such as melanoma, head and neck, liver or kidney cancer. The specimen comprised CD4+ or CD8+ T cells sorted from blood, sampled in a trial of the OX40 agonist ivuxolimab. This chain links TRBV18 with TRBJ1-5; D is unresolved. The CDR3 nucleotides read TGTGCCAGCTCACCGGAACCGGGAGGGTATAGCAATCAGCCCCAGCATTTT. Protein: CASSPEPGGYSNQPQHF.